This TCR beta chain was captured by sequencing in a study of T cells in localized non-small cell lung cancer. Points from the study as a whole: Heterogeneity within the tumor remains possible, as just one region underwent sequencing. Adjacent lung held a median roughly 56 of the top 100 tumor clones. Prolonged overall survival went with higher T cell density in the blood.

Method: immunoSEQ multiplex PCR; TCRdb's copy keeps in-frame clones and lacks some. The sample has about 35,000 clones, around 90% seen once; the top ten hold over 9.5%. This clone was seen a single time. Its antigen is currently unknown. This sample comprised peripheral blood mononuclear cells, obtained before any cancer treatment. This receptor was taken from a female donor over 55 with stage II lung adenocarcinoma.

The CDR3 sequence is CASSLTSVFTDTQYF. The CDR3 region has the DNA TGCGCCAGCAGCTTGACTAGCGTATTCACAGATACGCAGTATTTT. The rearrangement links TRBV5-1 to TRBJ2-3; 7 bases agree with TRBD2. The CDR3 is 15 residues long. Germline-derived CDR1 and CDR2 are SGHRS and YFSETQ. Unmatched junction bases numbered 4, after V lost 1 base and J lost 2 bases. The complete variable domain, with remaining parts taken from reference TRBV5-1 and TRBJ2-3, reads KAGVTQTPRYLIKTRGQQVTLSCSPISGHRSVSWYQQTPGQGLQFLFEYFSETQRNKGNFPGRFSGRQFSNSRSEMNVSTLELGDSALYLCASSLTSVFTDTQYFGPGTRLTVL.